This T cell receptor (beta chain) is drawn from a study of response to subunit inactivated influenza vaccine. Per the germline V gene, CDR1 is MDHEN and CDR2 is SYDVKM. Trimming left V 6 bases short and J 7 bases short, with 13 bases between. CDR3 length: 13 residues. TCRdb ran MiXCR on the RT-PCR reads and lists one entry per CDR3 protein. The sample includes about 780,000 distinct CDR3 sequences, around a sixth seen only once; the top ten take approximately 10%. Points on this clonotype: What it binds is not known.

Study results and limitations: That few new T cells are recruited by each seasonal influenza vaccination was the authors' suggestion.

V gene TRBV28 combines with J gene TRBJ1-5; D is unclear. The material sequenced was PBMCs from blood, taken about 5 days after vaccination. The clonotype was recovered from a man in his forties or fifties who received an inactivated influenza vaccine. CDR3 DNA: TGTGCCAGCAGCCAGAGGATAGGGCAGCCCCAGCATTTT. Protein product: CASSQRIGQPQHF.